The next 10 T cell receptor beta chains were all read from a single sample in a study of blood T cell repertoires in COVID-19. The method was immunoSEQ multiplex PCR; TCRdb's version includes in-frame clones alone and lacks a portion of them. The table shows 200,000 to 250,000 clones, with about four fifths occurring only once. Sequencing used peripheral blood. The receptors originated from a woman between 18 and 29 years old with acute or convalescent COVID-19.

CDR3 in DNA: TGTGCCAGCAGCTTAGACGTCGGAGGGGGCGCGCGTGGCTACACCTTC. This sequence encodes CASSLDVGGGARGYTF. The V gene is TRBV7-2, the J gene TRBJ1-2; the match to TRBD1 covers 7 bases. The CDR3 is 16 amino acids. The germline gives CDR1 SGHTA, CDR2 FQGNSA. Losses at the gene ends were 1 base for V and 7 bases for J; bases not matched to a gene: 12.

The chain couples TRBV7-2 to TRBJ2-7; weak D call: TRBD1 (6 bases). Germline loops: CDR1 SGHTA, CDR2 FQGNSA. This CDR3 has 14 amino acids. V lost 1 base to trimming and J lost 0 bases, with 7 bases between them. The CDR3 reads CASSLGGGSYEQYF. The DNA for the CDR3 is TGTGCCAGCAGCTTAGGAGGGGGCTCCTACGAGCAGTACTTC.

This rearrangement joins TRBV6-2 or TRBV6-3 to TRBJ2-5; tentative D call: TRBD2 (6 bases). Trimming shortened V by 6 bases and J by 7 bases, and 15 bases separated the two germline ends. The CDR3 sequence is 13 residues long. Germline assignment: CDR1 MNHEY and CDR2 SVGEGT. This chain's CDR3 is CASSQLAPGTQYF. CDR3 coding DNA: TGTGCCAGCAGCCAACTAGCTCCTGGGACCCAGTACTTC.

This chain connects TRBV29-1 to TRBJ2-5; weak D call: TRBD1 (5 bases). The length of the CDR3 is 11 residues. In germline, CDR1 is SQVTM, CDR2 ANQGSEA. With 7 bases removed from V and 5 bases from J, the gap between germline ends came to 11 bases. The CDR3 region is CSASPGETQYF. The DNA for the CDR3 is TGCAGCGCCAGCCCAGGGGAGACCCAGTACTTC.

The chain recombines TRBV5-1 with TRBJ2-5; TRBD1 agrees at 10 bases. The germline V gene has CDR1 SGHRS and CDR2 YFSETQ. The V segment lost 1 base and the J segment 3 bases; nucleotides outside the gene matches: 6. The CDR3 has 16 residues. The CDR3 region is CASSLHPGQGKETQYF. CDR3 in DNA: TGCGCCAGCAGCTTGCATCCGGGACAGGGGAAAGAGACCCAGTACTTC.

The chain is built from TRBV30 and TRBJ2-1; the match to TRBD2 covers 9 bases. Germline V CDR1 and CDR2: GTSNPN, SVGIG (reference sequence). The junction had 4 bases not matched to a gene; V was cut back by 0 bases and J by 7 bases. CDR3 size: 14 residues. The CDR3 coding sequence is TGTGCCTGGAGTGTACGCCTAGCGGGGAATGAGCAGTTCTTC. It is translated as CAWSVRLAGNEQFF.

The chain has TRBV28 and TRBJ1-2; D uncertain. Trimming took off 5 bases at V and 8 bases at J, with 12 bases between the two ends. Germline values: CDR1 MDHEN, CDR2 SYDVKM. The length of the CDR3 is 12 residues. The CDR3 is CASSVGPSGYTF. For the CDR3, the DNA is TGTGCCAGCAGTGTGGGCCCCTCGGGCTACACCTTC.

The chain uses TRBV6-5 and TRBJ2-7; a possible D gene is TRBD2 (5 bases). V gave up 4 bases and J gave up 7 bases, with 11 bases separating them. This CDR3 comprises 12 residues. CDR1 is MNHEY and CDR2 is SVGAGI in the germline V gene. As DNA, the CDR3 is TGTGCCAGCAGTTTTGGACCGGGGGAGCAGTACTTC. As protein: CASSFGPGEQYF.

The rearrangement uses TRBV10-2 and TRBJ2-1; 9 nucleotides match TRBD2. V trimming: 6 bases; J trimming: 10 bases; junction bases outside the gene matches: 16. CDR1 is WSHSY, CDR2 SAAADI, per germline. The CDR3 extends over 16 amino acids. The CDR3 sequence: CASSPLLGGRAKEQFF. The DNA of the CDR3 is TGCGCCAGCAGCCCTTTACTAGGCGGGAGGGCTAAAGAGCAGTTCTTC.

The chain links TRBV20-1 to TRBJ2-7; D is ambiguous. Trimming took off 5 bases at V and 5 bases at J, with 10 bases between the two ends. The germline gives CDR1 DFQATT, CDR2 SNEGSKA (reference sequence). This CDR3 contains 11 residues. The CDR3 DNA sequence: TGCAGTGCTCAGATTATCCACGAGCAGTACTTC. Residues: CSAQIIHEQYF.